The clone carrying this TCR beta chain came up once. This table comes from immunoSEQ multiplex PCR, and its TCRdb copy is limited to in-frame clones, with some not included. The sample lists 300,000 to 400,000 clones; about nine tenths were seen once. Indicated treatment: some 20 received Ad26.COV2.S at low or high dose, single or two shots; a few received placebo; per-sample allocation not given. Material that was analyzed had been drawn on day 63 after the first vaccine or placebo injection. This sample was taken from a study of Ad26.COV2.S vaccination and SARS-CoV-2 variants. Between the trimmed V and J ends, which lost 0 bases and 6 bases, there was a span of 17 bases. Per germline, CDR1 MGHDK and CDR2 SYGVNS. This CDR3 is built from 16 residues.

The chain is built from TRBV25-1 and TRBJ1-1; D unclear. This material consisted of peripheral blood, taken in a trial of Ad26.COV2.S vaccine versus placebo. The TCR sequence derives from a person aged 18-60 years who received the Ad26.COV2.S COVID-19 vaccine or a placebo. CDR3 sequence: CASSEYEGAAKPEAFF. DNA for the CDR3: TGTGCCAGCAGTGAATATGAGGGTGCCGCTAAACCTGAAGCTTTCTTT.